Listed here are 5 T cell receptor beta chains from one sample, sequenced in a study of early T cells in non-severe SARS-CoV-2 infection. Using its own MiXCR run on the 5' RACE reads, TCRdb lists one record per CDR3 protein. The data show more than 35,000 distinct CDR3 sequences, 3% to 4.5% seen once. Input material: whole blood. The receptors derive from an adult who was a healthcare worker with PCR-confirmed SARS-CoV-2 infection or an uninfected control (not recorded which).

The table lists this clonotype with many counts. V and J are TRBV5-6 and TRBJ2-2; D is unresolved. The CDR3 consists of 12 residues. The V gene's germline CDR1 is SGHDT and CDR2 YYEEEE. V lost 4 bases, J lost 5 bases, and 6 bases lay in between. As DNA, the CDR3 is TGTGCCAGCAGCCGGATGACCGGGGAGCTGTTTTTT. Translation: CASSRMTGELFF. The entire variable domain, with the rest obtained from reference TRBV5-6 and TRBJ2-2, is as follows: DAGVTQSPTHLIKTRGQQVTLRCSPKSGHDTVSWYQQALGQGPQFIFQYYEEEERQRGNFPDRFSGHQFPNYSSELNVNALLLGDSALYLCASSRMTGELFFGEGSRLTVL.

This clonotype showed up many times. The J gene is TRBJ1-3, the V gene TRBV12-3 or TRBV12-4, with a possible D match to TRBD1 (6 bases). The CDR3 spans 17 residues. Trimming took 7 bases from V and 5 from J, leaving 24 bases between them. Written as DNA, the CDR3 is TGTGCCAGCAATAGTTTCCGAGTGAGACAGGAACGAAACACCATATATTTT. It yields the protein CASNSFRVRQERNTIYF.

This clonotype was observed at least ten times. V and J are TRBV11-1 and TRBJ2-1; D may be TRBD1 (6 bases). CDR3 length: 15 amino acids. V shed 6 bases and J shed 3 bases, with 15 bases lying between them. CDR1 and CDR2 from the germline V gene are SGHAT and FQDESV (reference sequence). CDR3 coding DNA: TGTGCCAGCAGTTCTGGGGGCGATGGCTACAATGAGCAGTTCTTC. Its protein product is CASSSGGDGYNEQFF.

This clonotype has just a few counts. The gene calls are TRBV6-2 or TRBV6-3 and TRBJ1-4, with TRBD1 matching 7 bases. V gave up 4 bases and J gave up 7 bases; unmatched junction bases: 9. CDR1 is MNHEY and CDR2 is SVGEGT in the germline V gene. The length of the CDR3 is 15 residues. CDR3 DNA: TGTGCCAGCAGTTCCGGGACAGAAAGGAGTGAAAAACTGTTTTTT. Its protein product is CASSSGTERSEKLFF.

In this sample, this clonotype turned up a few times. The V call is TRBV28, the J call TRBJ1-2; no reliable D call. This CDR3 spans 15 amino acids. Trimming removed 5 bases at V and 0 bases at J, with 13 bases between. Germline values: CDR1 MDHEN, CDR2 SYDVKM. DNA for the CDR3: TGTGCCAGCAGTACCCGGACGGATTCTAACTATGGCTACACCTTC. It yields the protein CASSTRTDSNYGYTF.